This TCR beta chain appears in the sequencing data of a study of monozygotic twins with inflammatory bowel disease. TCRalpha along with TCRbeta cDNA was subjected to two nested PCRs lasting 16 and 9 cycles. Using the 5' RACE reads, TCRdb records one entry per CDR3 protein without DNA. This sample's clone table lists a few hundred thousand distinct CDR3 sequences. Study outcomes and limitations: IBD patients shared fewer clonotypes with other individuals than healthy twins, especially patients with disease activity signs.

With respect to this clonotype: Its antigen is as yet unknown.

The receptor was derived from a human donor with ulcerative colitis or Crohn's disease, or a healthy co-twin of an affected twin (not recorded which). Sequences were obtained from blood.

CDR3 loop: CASSGAGTGAYEQYF. The chain recombines TRBV6-2 or TRBV6-3 with TRBJ2-7; with no DNA, the TCRdb D assignment of TRBD1 cannot be verified. The CDR3 extends over 15 amino acids. CDR1 is MNHEY, CDR2 SVGEGT, per germline.